The source of this T cell receptor beta chain is a study of OX40 agonist ivuxolimab in advanced cancers. The overall study: Subjects had a mean age of approximately 60 years, with a range of about 23 to 79; less than 90% were male. Findings and caveats of the study: The study observed clonal expansion of CD4+ and CD8+ blood T cells by week 6 at 0.1 to 3.0 mg/kg. The average count of expanded clones was higher among CD8+ T cells than among CD4+.

Comments on this clone: Its target is unknown.

Profiling relied on immunoSEQ multiplex PCR, and the TCRdb table lists in-frame clones only, not all of them. Of about 86,000 clones in the sample, 92% are singletons; the top ten hold 1% to 1.3%. Exclusion applied to patients with autoimmune disease history or systemic immunosuppression. CDR3 size: 15 residues. After removal of 4 bases from V and 1 base from J, the junction contained 6 bases not matched to a gene. From germline, CDR1 is SGHAT and CDR2 FQNNGV. This TCR derives from an adult with an advanced solid tumor such as melanoma, head and neck, liver or kidney cancer. The sample here was CD4+ or CD8+ T cells sorted from blood, taken in a trial of the OX40 agonist ivuxolimab. The chain combines TRBV11-2 with TRBJ2-5; 7 bases align to TRBD2. CDR3 in DNA: TGTGCCAGCAGCTCCCCAGGCGGGGGCCAAGAGACCCAGTACTTC. It translates to CASSSPGGGQETQYF.